The entry that follows covers one T cell receptor (beta chain) sequence. Its antigen remains unidentified. There are no base qualities to consult, and no much larger clone falls within one base. The entry originates in a study of cytomegalovirus exposure and HLA in healthy donors (TCRdb year 2017). A note on the overall study: According to an earlier analysis of 587 of the donors, about 190 million T cells yielded 117 million unique TCR beta sequences and around 280 Gb of sequence data. Approximately 300 gigabases of sequencing data and 75 million to 85 million unique TCR sequences made up an early release that covered 500 to 700 HLA-typed donors. The genetic ancestry cluster associated with self-reported Caucasian donors included roughly 84% of the roughly 390 genotyped donors. The study was designed to test whether signatures of past pathogen exposure could be identified by cataloging public T cell receptors. The study used immunosequencing to profile the T cell repertoires of under 700 subjects and linked those repertoires to cytomegalovirus serostatus. Besides the first cohort of hundreds of subjects, a separate validation cohort made up of 120 or so different subjects was used. The study combined high-throughput TCR immunosequencing, statistical association of individual TCRs with disease status, and machine learning to predict cytomegalovirus infection status. A later analysis re-analyzed previously published TCR beta repertoires from about 600 donors and added high-resolution HLA genotyping to study TCR occurrence patterns. In the later analysis, no new phenotypic data were used to find candidate immune exposures; instead, reliance was placed on TCR beta sequences and their occurrence across donors. To decide whether each TCR beta V gene segment behaved as functional or pseudogenic, an earlier analysis of some 600 of the donors relied on high-throughput TCR beta sequencing. Donor age, sex, ethnicity and CMV serostatus were compiled together with the repertoire data. A later genetic analysis used genome-wide SNP genotypes for about three fifths of the 666 donors, treating that subset as a discovery cohort. Every repertoire in the discovery cohort had been generated on one and the same sequencing platform. HLA typing included class I and class II loci at four-digit resolution. Typing coverage varied by locus: roughly 620-640 donors for A, B, C, DRB1 and DQB1; roughly 510 for DQA1; more than 600 for DPA1; approximately 470 for DPB1. Roughly 5 DR-DQ haplotypes were handled as single units for association and clustering, since linkage in the cohort was strong. Among several hundred genotyped donors of the cohort, an average of around 240,000 unique TCR beta nucleotide sequences was sequenced per donor, of which approximately 19% were non-productive.

Library creation used the immunoSEQ multiplex PCR assay. For the multiplex PCR, a mixture combining 60 forward primers for TCR Vbeta segments and 13 reverse primers for TCR Jbeta segments was used. The CDR3 region of rearranged TCR beta genes was amplified from genomic DNA with a multiplex PCR assay. On the Illumina HiSeq System, the amplified TCR beta libraries were sequenced as 87-base-pair reads. As for the original processing: Across the 600 to 700 repertoires, a later analysis counted around 80 million unique TCR beta chains, around 11 million of which were shared by at least two donors. A nearest-neighbor algorithm error-corrected the raw reads and collapsed the reads into unique sequences, merging closely related sequences to remove PCR and sequencing errors. Alignment of CDR3 sequences to IMGT reference sequences was used to assign V, D and J gene segments. For a sequence to be retained, a match of at least six nucleotides to both a V gene segment and a J gene segment was required. Rearrangements were classified as productive when the CDR3 lacked stop codons and remained in frame with V and J, and all other rearrangements were classified as non-productive. Following IMGT convention, CDR3 was defined as the stretch from the second conserved V-encoded cysteine to the conserved J-encoded phenylalanine. Sequences without an unambiguous match to a single V gene segment were excluded from the earlier analysis of almost 600 of the donors. In an earlier analysis of some 590 of the donors, a V segment was called functional when productive rearrangements were above 56.7%, and segregating when the standard deviation between donors exceeded 5%. A statistical classification framework was developed to diagnose cytomegalovirus status using the catalog of TCR beta chain sequences. In a later analysis, V and J genes were assigned by comparing TCR nucleotide sequences against IMGT/GENE-DB human TR gene sequences. Using the TCRdist pipeline, a later analysis assigned CDR3 sequences along with most-parsimonious VDJ recombination scenarios. In a later analysis, each TCR beta chain was defined by its CDR3 amino acid sequence together with its V-gene family, and reads lacking a unique V-gene family were excluded. To address suspected cross-contamination and a sequencing artifact, a later analysis removed several hundred highly shared, low-generation-probability nucleotide sequences. In a later analysis, a clonal expansion index for each public chain was calculated from normalized within-repertoire ranks of inferred template counts. A later analysis computed generation probabilities with a VDJ recombination model fitted to out-of-frame rearrangements, and checked the results against IGoR. A later analysis scored TCR-TCR, TCR-HLA and TCR-CMV co-occurrence with hypergeometric tests, applying a repertoire-size bias correction to TCR pairs. A later analysis estimated false discovery rates by permuting HLA or CMV assignments 20 times. In a later analysis, co-occurring TCRs were grouped with DBSCAN, and TCRdist sequence similarity was added when clustering was performed within HLA-allele-positive subsets. For co-occurrence clustering, repertoires with fewer than 30,000 or more than 120,000 public chains were excluded, along with about five repertoires with anomalous nucleotide sharing. Entries here come from immuneACCESS through TCRdb and include only in-frame sequences with V and J called. Some clones fail to appear in such tables; in the studies checked, an unresolved V gene covers under half of the shortfall, and the cause of the remainder is unknown. V, J and clone size are those of that table, while D and trimming were read from the DNA. The sample contains around 190,000 clones, roughly 80% of them found a single time. Clones ranked in the top ten supply around 1.4% of the sample.

The cohort consisted of some 730 healthy bone marrow donors. At the time of sampling, all cohort members were nominally healthy, though unrecorded immune exposures were likely present. The donor was CMV seronegative and was included in the group of a few hundred seronegative cohort members. Each donor provided a peripheral blood sample, and peripheral blood mononuclear cells were used for TCR beta sequencing. The Qiagen DNeasy Blood Extraction Kit was used to extract genomic DNA from the blood cell samples. The V end loses 8 bases and the J end loses 5 bases, and a stretch of 13 bases separates them. Counted from cysteine to phenylalanine, this CDR3 has 13 amino acids. Only the CDR3 DNA is retained, 39 bases long and in frame from the first base. The germline V gene supplies CDR1 SGHTA and CDR2 FQGNSA. Results and caveats for the whole study, not just this receptor: Immune exposure information for the cohort was limited to CMV serostatus. A later analysis found that most CMV-associated TCR beta chains appeared HLA-restricted, with HLA associations seemingly driven largely by CMV exposure. The classifier was reported to diagnose cytomegalovirus status with high specificity and sensitivity in both the original and validation cohorts. Broadly in line with IMGT annotations, most TCR beta V segments showed up in productive rearrangements about 87% or about 30% of the time in an earlier analysis of 587 of the donors. In this cohort, only TCR beta chains were sequenced, and detectable features were limited by the absence of alpha or paired-chain data. According to a later analysis, TCR association rates differed among HLA loci, with DRB1 alleles showing the most associated TCRs and HLA-C alleles showing the fewest. A cluster of highly shared sequence variants was judged likely to be a technical artifact of the sequencing pipeline. Because some donors lacked HLA typing at each locus, the association tests relied only on the typed subset. A total of 150 to 200 TCR beta chains were listed by the study as associated with cytomegalovirus. A few of the identified cytomegalovirus-associated TCR beta chains were confirmed in vitro to be specific for cytomegalovirus antigens. Some IMGT-functional V segments, including TRBV6-2 and TRBV6-3, could not be told apart with the 87-base-pair reads, so those segments were excluded. A further reported finding was that TCR beta sequences accurately predicted the HLA-A and HLA-B alleles for most subjects in the first cohort. In a later analysis, HLA-associated TCR beta chains showed more clonal expansion and lower generation probabilities than non-associated chains that were equally common. Linkage disequilibrium might explain the correlated functional status among segregating V segments, but an unknown experimental factor could not be excluded. Across donors, most TCR sequences were observed very rarely, whereas some public TCRs were present in many individuals. Assigning TCR associations to individual alleles was difficult when HLA alleles, especially DR and DQ, strongly co-occurred. According to the authors, the approach could potentially be generalized to other disease states and immunological phenotypes. According to a later analysis, parvovirus B19, influenza, CMV and Epstein-Barr virus appeared linked to several top co-occurrence clusters. In a later genetic analysis, a missense DCLRE1C variant was associated with V-gene and J-gene trimming of TCR beta chains, and the association was replicated in an independent cohort. Because counts were too low, seventeen rarely observed V segments, including chromosome 9 orphons, were excluded from the earlier analysis of 587 of the donors. Presence/absence analyses assumed roughly uniform sequencing depth across donors, an assumption that may not hold. Compared with the approximately 700-donor mean, donors in an Asian-associated ancestry cluster had fewer N-insertions in productive TCRs, according to a later genetic analysis. In a later analysis, around 17,000 TCR beta sequences were associated with specific HLA alleles at a false discovery rate of 0.05.

What was sequenced was PBMCs. This chain joins TRBV7-2 to TRBJ1-3; the D region possibly corresponds to TRBD1 (5 bases align). This sequence was found in a woman in her forties or fifties in good health and CMV-seronegative. In nucleotide form, the sequence is TGTGCCAGCTCCTATCGGGGGAGAAACACCATATATTTT. This codes for CASSYRGRNTIYF.